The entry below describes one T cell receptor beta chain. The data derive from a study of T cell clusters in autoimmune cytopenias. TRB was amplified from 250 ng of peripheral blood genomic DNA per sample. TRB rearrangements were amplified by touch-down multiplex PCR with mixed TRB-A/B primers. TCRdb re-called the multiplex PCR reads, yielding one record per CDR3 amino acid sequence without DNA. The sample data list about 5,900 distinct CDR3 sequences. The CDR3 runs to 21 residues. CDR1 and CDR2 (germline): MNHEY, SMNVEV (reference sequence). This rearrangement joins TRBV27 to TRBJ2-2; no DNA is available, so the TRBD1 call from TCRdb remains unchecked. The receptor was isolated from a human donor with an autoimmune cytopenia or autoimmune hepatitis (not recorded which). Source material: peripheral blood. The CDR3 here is CASRPFRDRDFSGRRTGELFF.